This record covers a single T cell receptor beta chain. The sample originates from a study of shared clonotypes between healthy human individuals. The CDR3 length is 15 residues. The germline V gene encodes CDR1 MGHRA and CDR2 YSYEKL. V dropped 5 bases and J dropped 2 bases, with 10 bases sitting between them. Naive CD8 cells comprised CD45RO-negative, CCR7-positively selected cells, excluding terminally differentiated effector memory CD45RA+ cells. Several immunoSEQ 96-well plates shared each subset's DNA, each plate a replicate. This table comes from immunoSEQ multiplex PCR, and its TCRdb copy is limited to in-frame clones, with some not included. The table has some 600,000 clones, about 96% seen once.

This receptor was obtained from a woman in her 30s in good health. Sequencing was carried out using naive CD8+ T cells sorted from blood. V is TRBV4-1 and J is TRBJ1-6, with D hard to call. The CDR3 DNA reads as TGCGCCAGCAGCTCCATGGGGACCTATAATTCACCCCTCCACTTT. It translates to CASSSMGTYNSPLHF.